A single sample gave rise to the 27 T cell receptor beta chains below, sequenced in a study of multiple sclerosis patients with progressive multifocal leukoencephalopathy. The method was immunoSEQ multiplex PCR; TCRdb's version includes in-frame clones alone and lacks a portion of them. The sample records more than 20,000 clones, 91% being singletons. The sample's time point: around 13 months of natalizumab therapy. The sequencing here drew on PBMCs, taken from a patient treated with natalizumab. The source of these receptors is a man aged 25 to 40 with multiple sclerosis.

Comment on this clone: One end of the junction does not line up with germline, which may come from a read error. V gene TRBV7-6 combines with J gene TRBJ2-1; TRBD2 aligns across 13 bases. The germline V gene has CDR1 SGHVS and CDR2 FNYEAQ. This CDR3 is built from 17 residues. CDR3 sequence (DNA): TGTGCCAGCAGCTTAGAACTAGCGGGAGGGCCGGGGAATGGGCAGTTCTTC. Its protein product is CASSLELAGGPGNGQFF. The whole variable domain, filled in from reference TRBV7-6 and TRBJ2-1, reads GAGVSQSPRYKVTKRGQDVALRCDPISGHVSLYWYRQALGQGPEFLTYFNYEAQQDKSGLPNDRFSAERPEGSISTLTIQRTEQRDSAMYRCASSLELAGGPGNGQFFGPGTRLTVL.

CDR3: CASSQEAQGAQPQHF. The CDR3 nucleotides read TGCGCCAGCAGCCAAGAGGCACAGGGGGCTCAGCCCCAGCATTTT. This chain uses TRBV4-1 with TRBJ1-5, with 9 nucleotides matching TRBD1. Germline V CDR1 and CDR2: MGHRA, YSYEKL. The length of the CDR3 is 15 residues. V was pared by 0 bases and J by 6 bases, with 3 bases of the junction left unmatched.

The chain uses TRBV7-9 and TRBJ2-1, with 13 bases lining up with TRBD2. V was clipped by 5 bases and J by 5 bases; unmatched bases: 6. The germline V gene has CDR1 SEHNR and CDR2 FQNEAQ (reference sequence). The CDR3 has 16 amino acids. For the CDR3, the DNA is TGTGCCAGCAGCCAGGGACTAGCGGGGCCTGACAATGAGCAGTTCTTC. This codes for CASSQGLAGPDNEQFF.

The gene calls are TRBV6-5 and TRBJ1-4; TRBD1 agrees at 9 bases. The CDR3 loop spans 13 amino acids. Germline CDR1 MNHEY, CDR2 SVGAGI. The J segment lost 8 bases and the V segment lost 8 bases, leaving 6 bases of the junction unmatched. In nucleotides, the CDR3 is TGTGCCAGCCGCACAGGGGGCGAGGAAAAACTGTTTTTT. This codes for CASRTGGEEKLFF.

This sequence joins TRBV19 and TRBJ2-5; the match to TRBD1 covers 9 bases. V shed 6 bases, J shed 4 bases, and the junction held 9 bases outside the gene matches. The CDR3 runs to 15 residues. Per germline, CDR1 LNHDA and CDR2 SQIVND (reference sequence). The CDR3 reads CASSELQGAGETQYF. CDR3 DNA: TGTGCCAGTAGCGAACTACAGGGGGCGGGAGAGACCCAGTACTTC.

This chain joins TRBV2 and TRBJ2-1; D possibly corresponds to TRBD1 (5 bases). CDR1 SNHLY and CDR2 FYNNEI come from the germline V gene. Trimming removed 6 bases from V and 7 bases from J, with 10 bases in between. This CDR3 is built from 12 residues. CDR3 region: CASRARGNEQFF. CDR3 nucleotides: TGTGCCAGCAGGGCAAGGGGAAATGAGCAGTTCTTC.

As to this clone: One junction end does not reproduce the germline sequence, and a read error may be involved. The gene calls are TRBV5-1 and TRBJ2-2, with 7 bases aligning to TRBD2. The CDR3 has 16 amino acids. CDR1 SGHRS and CDR2 YFSETQ come from the germline V gene. This CDR3 reads CAGSLVASGIPGELFF. The CDR3 bases are TGCGCCGGCAGCTTGGTGGCTAGCGGTATACCCGGGGAGCTGTTTTTT.

V is TRBV6-5 and J is TRBJ2-2; possibly TRBD1 or TRBD2 for D (6 bases each). The CDR3 is 13 amino acids. Between the trimmed V and J ends, which lost 6 bases and 8 bases, there was a span of 13 bases. Germline V gene sequence: CDR1 MNHEY, CDR2 SVGAGI. CDR3 protein: CASSRGQFGELFF. CDR3 nucleotides: TGTGCCAGCAGCCGGGGGCAATTTGGGGAGCTGTTTTTT.

A single count supports this clone. The V gene is TRBV10-3, the J gene TRBJ1-5; the D gene is possibly TRBD1 (6 bases). The CDR3 runs 15 residues. V lost 0 bases and J 3 bases, leaving 9 bases between the germline ends. Germline CDR1 ENHRY, CDR2 SYGVKD. The CDR3 sequence is CAISESGGFNQPQHF. The CDR3 bases are TGTGCCATCAGTGAGTCTGGGGGCTTCAATCAGCCCCAGCATTTT.

The chain couples TRBV5-6 to TRBJ2-3; the D is unclear. Germline V gene sequence: CDR1 SGHDT, CDR2 YYEEEE. The germline V and J ends were trimmed by 5 bases and 0 bases, with 7 bases remaining between them. CDR3 length equals 13 residues. The DNA of the CDR3 is TGTGCCAGCAGGGCCCAGAGCACAGATACGCAGTATTTT. Translation: CASRAQSTDTQYF.

The sample holds one count of this clone. V gene TRBV19 combines with J gene TRBJ1-6; D uncertain. The V and J ends lost 5 bases and 0 bases respectively, with 11 bases between them. The CDR3 length is 16 residues. Germline assignment: CDR1 LNHDA and CDR2 SQIVND (reference sequence). The CDR3 protein is CASSYALSSYNSPLHF. Here the CDR3 DNA reads TGTGCCAGTAGTTACGCGCTGAGCTCCTATAATTCACCCCTCCACTTT.

In this sample, this clone turned up a few times. The junction shows a germline mismatch at one end, possibly a read error. The CDR3 loop reads CASSEGRTGGRHLFF. CDR3 nucleotides: TGTGCCAGCAGTGAAGGCCGGACAGGGGGACGACATCTTTTTTTC. V is TRBV2 and J is TRBJ1-4; TRBD1 matches at 10 bases. This CDR3 has 15 amino acids. Germline V CDR1 and CDR2: SNHLY, FYNNEI.

The chain uses TRBV7-2 and TRBJ1-1; D is unclear. There are 16 residues in the CDR3. Germline V gene sequence: CDR1 SGHTA, CDR2 FQGNSA. V was clipped by 5 bases and J by 10 bases, with 26 bases between them. This chain's CDR3 is CASSLNPPGSSLAAFF. The CDR3, as DNA: TGTGCCAGCAGCCTTAACCCTCCGGGTTCCTCGTTGGCAGCTTTCTTT. The whole variable domain, remainder taken from reference TRBV7-2 and TRBJ1-1, is GAGVSQSPSNKVTEKGKDVELRCDPISGHTALYWYRQSLGQGLEFLIYFQGNSAPDKSGLPSDRFSAERTGGSVSTLTIQRTQQEDSAVYLCASSLNPPGSSLAAFFGQGTRLTVV.

In this sample, this clone turned up a few times. The chain combines TRBV7-2 with TRBJ2-7; TRBD2 agrees at 12 bases. The CDR3 sequence is 17 residues long. J was trimmed by 5 bases and V by 5 bases; bases with no gene match: 13. Germline V lookup: CDR1 SGHTA, CDR2 FQGNSA. As DNA, the CDR3 is TGTGCCAGCAGCCCCGTAGGTCTAGCGGGAGGGAGAGACGAGCAGTACTTC. Protein sequence: CASSPVGLAGGRDEQYF.

V usage is TRBV19 and J usage is TRBJ1-5, with D perhaps TRBD1 (6 bases). The CDR3 length is 13 residues. With 5 bases removed from V and 7 bases from J, the gap between germline ends came to 12 bases. The V gene's germline CDR1 is LNHDA and CDR2 SQIVND (reference sequence). The CDR3 DNA reads as TGTGCCAGTAGTGGGTTACAGGGACAGCCCCAGCATTTT. This translates into CASSGLQGQPQHF.

This clone was counted once. The CDR3 DNA sequence: TGTGCCAGCAGCTTGGGGTTAGGACAGGGTGAGGATCAGCCCCAGCATTTT. Residues: CASSLGLGQGEDQPQHF. This rearrangement joins TRBV5-6 to TRBJ1-5, with 8 bases lining up with TRBD1. CDR3 length: 17 amino acids. CDR1 and CDR2 from the germline V gene are SGHDT and YYEEEE. J was trimmed by 5 bases and V by 0 bases; bases with no gene match: 10.

This chain uses TRBV5-1 with TRBJ1-5, with 7 nucleotides matching TRBD1. The V and J ends lost 3 bases and 5 bases, in that order; junction bases with no gene match: 8. The CDR3 spans 15 residues. The germline gives CDR1 SGHRS, CDR2 YFSETQ. Written as DNA, the CDR3 is TGCGCCAGCAGCTCGGAGGGGGCGCCCGATCAGCCCCAGCATTTT. It encodes CASSSEGAPDQPQHF. Filled out from reference TRBV5-1 and TRBJ1-5, the complete variable domain reads KAGVTQTPRYLIKTRGQQVTLSCSPISGHRSVSWYQQTPGQGLQFLFEYFSETQRNKGNFPGRFSGRQFSNSRSEMNVSTLELGDSALYLCASSSEGAPDQPQHFGDGTRLSIL.

J is TRBJ2-2 and V is TRBV6-6; perhaps TRBD1 as D (5 bases). The CDR3 spans 15 residues. Germline V lookup: CDR1 MNHNY, CDR2 SVGAGI (reference sequence). V shed 4 bases and J shed 0 bases, with 9 bases lying between them. The CDR3: CASSLRQPNTGELFF. CDR3 nucleotide sequence: TGTGCCAGCAGTTTACGACAGCCGAACACCGGGGAGCTGTTTTTT.

The rearrangement links TRBV27 to TRBJ2-2, with 9 bases identical to TRBD1. The CDR3 has 15 amino acids. Germline CDR1 is MNHEY and CDR2 is SMNVEV (reference sequence). The V segment lost 1 base and the J segment 7 bases; nucleotides outside the gene matches: 4. CDR3 in amino acids: CASSLYRGRIGELFF. Written as DNA, the CDR3 is TGTGCCAGCAGTTTATACAGGGGGCGCATCGGGGAGCTGTTTTTT.

This rearrangement joins TRBV15 to TRBJ2-1; D remains unclear. The V end was cut by 2 bases, the J end by 4 bases, with 6 bases between. Germline assignment: CDR1 LNHNV and CDR2 YYDKDF (reference sequence). This CDR3 has 13 amino acids. The CDR3 here is CATSRSSYNEQFF. The CDR3 nucleotides are TGTGCCACCAGCAGATCCTCTTACAATGAGCAGTTCTTC.

In this sample, this clone turned up a few times. The chain combines TRBV5-6 with TRBJ2-2; 8 nucleotides agree with TRBD1. The CDR3 length is 16 residues. Trimming removed 0 bases from V and 6 bases from J; junction bases left unmatched: 7. The germline gives CDR1 SGHDT, CDR2 YYEEEE. CDR3 in amino acids: CASSLGFQGASGELFF. The CDR3 DNA reads TGTGCCAGCAGCTTGGGGTTTCAGGGGGCATCCGGGGAGCTGTTTTTT.

The gene calls are TRBV7-9 and TRBJ2-2; D remains unclear. V lost 5 bases and J lost 0, with 13 bases in between. The CDR3 sequence is 16 residues long. Germline-derived CDR1 and CDR2 are SEHNR and FQNEAQ (reference sequence). The CDR3, as DNA: TGTGCCAGCAGCCTCCCCCGCGCCTCGAACACCGGGGAGCTGTTTTTT. This codes for CASSLPRASNTGELFF.

V usage is TRBV19 and J usage is TRBJ2-3, with 8 bases lining up with TRBD2. The ends lost 6 bases at V and 4 bases at J; junction bases unmatched: 9. Germline CDR1 reads LNHDA; CDR2 reads SQIVND (reference sequence). This CDR3 is built from 15 residues. CDR3 DNA sequence: TGTGCCAGTAGAACGAGCGGGAGCGGGGCAGATACGCAGTATTTT. This codes for CASRTSGSGADTQYF.

This clone was seen a single time. The chain carries TRBV19 and TRBJ1-5; D uncertain. The CDR3 spans 15 residues. The germline gives CDR1 LNHDA, CDR2 SQIVND (reference sequence). V dropped 4 bases and J dropped 0 bases, with 10 bases sitting between them. CDR3 loop: CASSRSWDSNQPQHF. As DNA, the CDR3 is TGTGCCAGTAGTAGAAGCTGGGATAGCAATCAGCCCCAGCATTTT.

The genes are TRBV7-9 and TRBJ2-2, with D unresolved. Trimming pared 2 bases from V and 7 bases from J, leaving 8 bases between. In germline, CDR1 is SEHNR, CDR2 FQNEAQ (reference sequence). CDR3 length: 13 residues. Here the CDR3 reads CASSLIGDGELFF. CDR3 nucleotides: TGTGCCAGCAGCTTAATAGGAGACGGGGAGCTGTTTTTT. The entire variable domain, with the rest obtained from reference TRBV7-9 and TRBJ2-2, is as follows: DTGVSQNPRHKITKRGQNVTFRCDPISEHNRLYWYRQTLGQGPEFLTYFQNEAQLEKSRLLSDRFSAERPKGSFSTLEIQRTEQGDSAMYLCASSLIGDGELFFGEGSRLTVL.

The V and J genes are TRBV19 and TRBJ2-1, with 12 positions matching TRBD2. J lost 6 bases, V lost 4 bases, and 1 base had no gene match. Germline-derived CDR1 and CDR2 are LNHDA and SQIVND (reference sequence). The CDR3 extends over 14 amino acids. This CDR3 is CASSTSGRANEQFF. CDR3 nucleotide sequence: TGTGCCAGTAGTACTAGCGGGAGGGCCAATGAGCAGTTCTTC.

The V call is TRBV7-3, the J call TRBJ2-1; 7 bases line up with TRBD2. Germline CDR1 reads SGHTA; CDR2 reads FQGTGA. The CDR3 has 12 amino acids. V lost 1 base, J lost 12 bases, and 3 bases stayed unmatched. The CDR3 here is CASSLSGEGQFF. The DNA of the CDR3 is TGTGCCAGCAGCTTAAGTGGGGAGGGGCAGTTCTTC.